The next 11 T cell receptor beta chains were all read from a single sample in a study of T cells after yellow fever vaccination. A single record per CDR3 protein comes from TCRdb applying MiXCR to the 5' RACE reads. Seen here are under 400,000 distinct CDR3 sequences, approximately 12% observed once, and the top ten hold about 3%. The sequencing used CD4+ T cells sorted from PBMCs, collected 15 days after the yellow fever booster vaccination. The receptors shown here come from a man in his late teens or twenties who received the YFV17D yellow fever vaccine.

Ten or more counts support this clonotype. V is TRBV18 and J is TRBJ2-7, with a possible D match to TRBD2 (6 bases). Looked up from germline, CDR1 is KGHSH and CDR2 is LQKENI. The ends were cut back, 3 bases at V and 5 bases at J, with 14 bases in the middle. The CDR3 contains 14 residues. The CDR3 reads CASSPMPAGHEQYV. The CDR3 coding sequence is TGTGCCAGCTCACCTATGCCTGCGGGGCACGAGCAGTACGTC.

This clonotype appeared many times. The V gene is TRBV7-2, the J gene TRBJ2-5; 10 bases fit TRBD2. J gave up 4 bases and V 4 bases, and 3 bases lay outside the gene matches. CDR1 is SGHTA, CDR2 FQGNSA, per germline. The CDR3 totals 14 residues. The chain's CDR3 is CASSSGLALETQYF. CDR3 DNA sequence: TGTGCCAGCAGCTCGGGACTAGCGTTAGAGACCCAGTACTTC. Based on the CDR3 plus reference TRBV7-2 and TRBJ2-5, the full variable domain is GAGVSQSPSNKVTEKGKDVELRCDPISGHTALYWYRQSLGQGLEFLIYFQGNSAPDKSGLPSDRFSAERTGGSVSTLTIQRTQQEDSAVYLCASSSGLALETQYFGPGTRLLVL.

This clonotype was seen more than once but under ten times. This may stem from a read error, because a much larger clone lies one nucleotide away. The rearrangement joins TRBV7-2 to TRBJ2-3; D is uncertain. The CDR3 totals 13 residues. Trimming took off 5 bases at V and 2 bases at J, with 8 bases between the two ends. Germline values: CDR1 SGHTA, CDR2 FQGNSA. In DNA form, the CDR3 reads TGTGCCAGCAGCCCCCCCGCCACAGATACGCAGTATTTT. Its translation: CASSPPATDTQYF.

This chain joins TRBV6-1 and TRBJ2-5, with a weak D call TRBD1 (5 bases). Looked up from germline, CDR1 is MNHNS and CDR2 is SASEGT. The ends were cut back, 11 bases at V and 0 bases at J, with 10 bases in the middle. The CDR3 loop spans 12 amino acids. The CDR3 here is CAGGRDQETQYF. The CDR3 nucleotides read TGTGCCGGTGGCAGGGACCAAGAGACCCAGTACTTC.

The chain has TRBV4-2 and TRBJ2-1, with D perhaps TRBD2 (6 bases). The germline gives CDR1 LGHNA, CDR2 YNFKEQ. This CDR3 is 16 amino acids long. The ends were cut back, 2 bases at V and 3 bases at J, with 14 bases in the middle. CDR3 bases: TGTGCCAGCAGCCAAAGGCTCCGGGGGAGCTACAATGAGCAGTTCTTC. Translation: CASSQRLRGSYNEQFF.

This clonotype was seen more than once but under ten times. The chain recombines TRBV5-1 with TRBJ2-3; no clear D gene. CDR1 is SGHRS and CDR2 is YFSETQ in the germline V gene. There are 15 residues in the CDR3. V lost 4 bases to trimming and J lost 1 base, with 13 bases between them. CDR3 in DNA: TGCGCCAGCAGCCTGGGCCTCCGGGGCACAGATACGCAGTATTTT. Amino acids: CASSLGLRGTDTQYF.

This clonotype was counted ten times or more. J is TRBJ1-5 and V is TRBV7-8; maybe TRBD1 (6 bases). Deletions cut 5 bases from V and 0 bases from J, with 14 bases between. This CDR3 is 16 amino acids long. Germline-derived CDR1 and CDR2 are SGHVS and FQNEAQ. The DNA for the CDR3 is TGTGCCAGCAGCGCGTACAGGGTACCTAGCAATCAGCCCCAGCATTTT. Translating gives CASSAYRVPSNQPQHF.

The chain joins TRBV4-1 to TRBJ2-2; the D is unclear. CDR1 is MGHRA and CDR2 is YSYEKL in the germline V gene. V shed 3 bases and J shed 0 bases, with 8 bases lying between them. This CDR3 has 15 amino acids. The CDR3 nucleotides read TGCGCCAGCAGCCACCGGCGGACGAACACCGGGGAGCTGTTTTTT. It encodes CASSHRRTNTGELFF.

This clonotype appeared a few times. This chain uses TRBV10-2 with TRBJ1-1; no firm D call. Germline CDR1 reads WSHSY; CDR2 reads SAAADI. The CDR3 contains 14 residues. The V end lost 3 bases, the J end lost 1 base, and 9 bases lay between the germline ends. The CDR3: CASSDGKWNTEAFF. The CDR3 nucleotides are TGCGCCAGCAGTGACGGCAAATGGAACACTGAAGCTTTCTTT.

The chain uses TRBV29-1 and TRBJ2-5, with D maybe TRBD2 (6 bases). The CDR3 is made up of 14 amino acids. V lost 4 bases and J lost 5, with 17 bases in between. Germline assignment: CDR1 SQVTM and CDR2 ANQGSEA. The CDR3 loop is CSVVSSAEQETQYF. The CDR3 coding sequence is TGCAGCGTTGTATCTAGCGCGGAGCAGGAGACCCAGTACTTC.

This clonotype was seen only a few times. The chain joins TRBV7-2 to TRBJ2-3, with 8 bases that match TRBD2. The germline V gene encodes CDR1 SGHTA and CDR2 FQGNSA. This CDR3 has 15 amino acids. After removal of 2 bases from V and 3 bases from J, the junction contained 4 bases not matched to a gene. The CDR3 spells CASSLSAGGTDTQYF. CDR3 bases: TGTGCCAGCAGCTTAAGTGCGGGGGGAACAGATACGCAGTATTTT.